The T cell receptor (beta chain) described here comes from a study of CD8 T cells in ankylosing spondylitis. Notes on the study in general: Characteristic, it appeared, of ankylosing spondylitis blood was a TCR beta motif of roughly eight highly homologous variants. Peripheral blood samples showed relatively rare disease-linked clones, and these clones were CD8+.

As for this clonotype: The antigen remains unidentified.

The authors made TCR beta libraries by quantitative 5'-RACE with molecular barcodes. TCRdb passed the 5' RACE reads through MiXCR, listing each CDR3 protein once. This sample carries 250,000 or so distinct CDR3 sequences, 20% to 30% of them seen once, and the ten largest clones take over 0.55%. CDR3 length: 14 amino acids. V shed 8 bases and J 3 bases; nucleotides not matched to a gene: 5. Material: blood, either unsorted or a sorted T cell fraction (not recorded which). The chain couples TRBV12-3 or TRBV12-4 to TRBJ2-2; 8 bases line up with TRBD1. The sequence came from a male donor with ankylosing spondylitis or in good health (not recorded which). In DNA form, the CDR3 reads TGTGCCAGCCTCGGACAGGGTGACACCGGGGAGCTGTTTTTT. Residues: CASLGQGDTGELFF.